This T cell receptor (beta chain) was obtained from a study of cytomegalovirus exposure and HLA in healthy donors. Study background: HLA-typed donors were the source of about 85 million unique TCRs, which an early data release held. Overall study findings and caveats: In vitro, three CMV-associated chains proved specific for CMV antigens. Likely technical artifact: a cluster of highly shared sequence variants. Researchers had no immune exposure information except CMV serostatus available.

Germline CDR1 reads KGHSH; CDR2 reads LQKENI. The V end was cut by 6 bases, the J end by 2 bases, with 11 bases between. The CDR3 is made up of 14 amino acids. Concerning this clone: Antigen unknown.

A multiplex PCR was run with 60 Vbeta primers and 13 Jbeta primers. Profiling relied on immunoSEQ multiplex PCR, and the TCRdb table lists in-frame clones only, not all of them. This table has about 250,000 clones, around two thirds appearing once. This clonotype was obtained from a female donor in good health and CMV-seronegative. The rearrangement joins TRBV18 to TRBJ1-5; the D is unclear. The source material was PBMCs. CDR3: CASSPGSGNQPQHF. CDR3 DNA sequence: TGTGCCAGCTCTCCGGGGTCGGGCAATCAGCCCCAGCATTTT. Full variable domain (rest looked up from reference TRBV18 and TRBJ1-5): NAGVMQNPRHLVRRRGQEARLRCSPMKGHSHVYWYRQLPEEGLKFMVYLQKENIIDESGMPKERFSAEFPKEGPSILRIQQVVRGDSAAYFCASSPGSGNQPQHFGDGTRLSIL.